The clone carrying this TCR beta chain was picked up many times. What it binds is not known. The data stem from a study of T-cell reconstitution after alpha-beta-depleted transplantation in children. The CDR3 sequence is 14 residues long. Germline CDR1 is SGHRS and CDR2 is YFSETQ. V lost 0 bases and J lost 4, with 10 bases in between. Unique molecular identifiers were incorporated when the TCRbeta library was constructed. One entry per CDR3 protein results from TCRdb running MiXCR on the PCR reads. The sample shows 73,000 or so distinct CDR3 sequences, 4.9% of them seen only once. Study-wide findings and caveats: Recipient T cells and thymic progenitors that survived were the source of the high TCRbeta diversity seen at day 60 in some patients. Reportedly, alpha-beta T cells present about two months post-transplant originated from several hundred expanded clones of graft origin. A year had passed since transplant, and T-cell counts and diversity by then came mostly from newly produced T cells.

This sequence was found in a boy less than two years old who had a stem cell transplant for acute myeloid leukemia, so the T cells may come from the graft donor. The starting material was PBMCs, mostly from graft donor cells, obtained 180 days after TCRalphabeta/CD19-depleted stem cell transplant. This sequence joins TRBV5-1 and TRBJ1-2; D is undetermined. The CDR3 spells CASSLEGFAYGYTF. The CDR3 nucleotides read TGCGCCAGCAGCTTGGAGGGCTTTGCCTATGGCTACACCTTC.